These 18 T cell receptor beta chains were all obtained from the same sample, sequenced in a study of blood T cell repertoires in COVID-19. The protocol was immunoSEQ multiplex PCR, while the TCRdb copy is restricted to in-frame clones and leaves out a portion. The data show fewer than 85,000 clones, approximately 74% seen once. Sequencing used peripheral blood. These receptors were obtained from a human donor with acute or convalescent COVID-19. The donor label of this sample is uncertain.

CDR3 residues: CASSEQAQYEQYF. Here the CDR3 DNA reads TGTGCCAGCAGTGAACAGGCACAATACGAGCAGTACTTC. The genes are TRBV2 and TRBJ2-7; D remains unclear. V lost 2 bases and J lost 4, with 9 bases in between. Germline V CDR1 and CDR2: SNHLY, FYNNEI. The CDR3 is 13 amino acids.

This clone was picked up a small number of times. The V gene is TRBV7-2, the J gene TRBJ2-1; TRBD1 agrees at 8 bases. Germline V lookup: CDR1 SGHTA, CDR2 FQGNSA. The CDR3 loop spans 15 amino acids. The V and J ends lost 4 bases and 3 bases, in that order; junction bases with no gene match: 5. Written as DNA, the CDR3 is TGTGCCAGCAGCTCAGACGGACAGGGCTACAATGAGCAGTTCTTC. It translates to CASSSDGQGYNEQFF.

The V and J genes are TRBV28 and TRBJ1-6; TRBD1 aligns across 10 bases. CDR1 MDHEN and CDR2 SYDVKM come from the germline V gene. The CDR3 runs 15 residues. V was pared by 2 bases and J by 7 bases, with 2 bases of the junction left unmatched. CDR3 DNA: TGTGCCAGCAGTTTAACGGGACAGGGGAATTCACCCCTCCACTTT. This sequence encodes CASSLTGQGNSPLHF.

The chain's CDR3 is CASSLSASTGYSNQPQHF. The CDR3 bases are TGTGCCAGCAGCCTCTCTGCTTCGACAGGGTATAGCAATCAGCCCCAGCATTTT. The J gene is TRBJ1-5, the V gene TRBV7-4, with 7 nucleotides matching TRBD1. This CDR3 comprises 18 residues. Germline loops: CDR1 SGHVT, CDR2 SQSDAQ. J was trimmed by 0 bases and V by 5 bases; bases with no gene match: 13.

This clone was seen a single time. The chain recombines TRBV19 with TRBJ1-1; D is uncertain. Looked up from germline, CDR1 is LNHDA and CDR2 is SQIVND (reference sequence). The V gene lost 3 bases and the J gene lost 11 bases, with 19 bases spanning the gap. The CDR3 is 14 amino acids. This CDR3 is CASSMAAIRGDAFF. The CDR3 DNA reads as TGTGCCAGTAGTATGGCGGCAATTCGAGGAGACGCTTTCTTT.

The chain employs TRBV12-3 or TRBV12-4 and TRBJ2-5, with TRBD2 as a possible D gene (6 bases). CDR3 length: 12 residues. V shed 3 bases and J shed 14 bases, with 16 bases lying between them. The CDR3 spells CASSLAGLPTYF. The CDR3 DNA sequence: TGTGCCAGCAGTTTGGCCGGACTACCGACATACTTC.

The V and J genes are TRBV6-6 and TRBJ1-1; 8 positions agree with TRBD1. Germline CDR1 reads MNHNY; CDR2 reads SVGAGI (reference sequence). This CDR3 region has 13 residues. The V segment lost 6 bases and the J segment 4 bases; nucleotides outside the gene matches: 4. CDR3 nucleotide sequence: TGTGCCAGCAGGCTGACAGGGGCCACTGAAGCTTTCTTT. Encoded protein: CASRLTGATEAFF.

The chain uses TRBV24-1 and TRBJ2-5; TRBD1 might be the D (6 bases). The CDR3 extends over 13 amino acids. With 5 bases removed from V and 1 base from J, the gap between germline ends came to 7 bases. CDR1 is KGHDR and CDR2 is SFDVKD in the germline V gene. The CDR3 DNA follows: TGTGCCACCAGTGTGGGGGCCCAAGAGACCCAGTACTTC. The encoded protein is CATSVGAQETQYF.

This chain links TRBV9 with TRBJ1-3; a possible D gene is TRBD1 (6 bases). V lost 3 bases to trimming and J lost 4 bases, with 14 bases between them. The CDR3 length is 15 residues. CDR1 is SGDLS, CDR2 YYNGEE, per germline. CDR3 nucleotides: TGTGCCAGCAGCGGAACCTCAGGGGCCGGAAACACCATATATTTT. Translated: CASSGTSGAGNTIYF.

The chain employs TRBV12-3 or TRBV12-4 and TRBJ1-1; the match to TRBD1 covers 8 bases. The CDR3 consists of 13 residues. Trimming removed 5 bases from V and 4 bases from J; junction bases left unmatched: 3. CDR3 nucleotides: TGTGCCAGCAGTCATACAGGGGGCACTGAAGCTTTCTTT. It specifies CASSHTGGTEAFF.

The V gene is TRBV10-3, the J gene TRBJ2-1, with TRBD2 matching over 7 bases. J was trimmed by 2 bases and V by 7 bases; bases with no gene match: 11. CDR3 length: 16 residues. Per the germline V gene, CDR1 is ENHRY and CDR2 is SYGVKD. The CDR3 loop reads CAITILREYPYNEQFF. The CDR3 DNA reads TGTGCCATCACTATACTGCGGGAGTATCCCTACAATGAGCAGTTCTTC.

The gene calls are TRBV6-5 and TRBJ1-1; D is unresolved. V was shortened by 6 bases and J by 5 bases, with 16 bases between the two germline ends. Germline CDR1 MNHEY, CDR2 SVGAGI. The CDR3 length is 14 residues. In DNA form, the CDR3 reads TGTGCCAGCAGCCCAGCCTGGGGAGGGACTGAAGCTTTCTTT. Amino acids: CASSPAWGGTEAFF.

This sequence joins TRBV7-2 and TRBJ1-2; no clear D. V dropped 3 bases and J dropped 8 bases, with 10 bases sitting between them. The germline CDR1 and CDR2 sequences are SGHTA and FQGNSA. The CDR3 spans 12 residues. In nucleotides, the CDR3 is TGTGCCAGCAGCTTGGCACGGCGGGGCTACACCTTC. It is translated as CASSLARRGYTF.

This chain uses TRBV4-1 with TRBJ2-1, with D perhaps matching TRBD1 (6 bases). The V end lost 1 base, the J end lost 1 base, and 17 bases lay between the germline ends. The CDR3 totals 18 residues. Germline V CDR1 and CDR2: MGHRA, YSYEKL. CDR3 DNA sequence: TGCGCCAGCAGCCAAGCTGGGGGCCAGATAGCGTCCTACAATGAGCAGTTCTTC. Translating gives CASSQAGGQIASYNEQFF.

The chain links TRBV5-5 to TRBJ2-7, with 8 nucleotides matching TRBD2. The CDR3 contains 16 residues. The V segment lost 2 bases and the J segment 4 bases; nucleotides outside the gene matches: 11. Germline CDR1 and CDR2: SGHKS and YYEKEE (reference sequence). CDR3 loop: CASSFDTSGSSYEQYF. The CDR3, as DNA: TGTGCCAGCAGCTTTGATACCAGCGGGAGCTCGTACGAGCAGTACTTC.

The sample holds one count of this clone. V is TRBV28 and J is TRBJ1-1; 8 bases agree with TRBD1. The length of the CDR3 is 14 residues. V was pared by 6 bases and J by 4 bases, with 7 bases of the junction left unmatched. The germline V gene encodes CDR1 MDHEN and CDR2 SYDVKM. This CDR3 reads CASRGGQGRTEAFF. The CDR3 bases are TGTGCCAGCAGGGGAGGACAGGGACGCACTGAAGCTTTCTTT.

The chain links TRBV6-2 or TRBV6-3 to TRBJ2-3; the match to TRBD2 covers 15 bases. The CDR3 extends over 16 amino acids. Trimming took 6 bases from V and 4 from J; bases not matched to a gene: 5. Germline V CDR1 and CDR2: MNHEY, SVGEGT. The CDR3 reads CASSRRTSGRADTQYF. DNA of the CDR3: TGTGCCAGCAGCCGACGGACTAGCGGGAGGGCAGATACGCAGTATTTT.

This clone was seen repeatedly, ten times or more. The chain carries TRBV6-6 and TRBJ2-7; TRBD2 aligns across 7 bases. V gave up 7 bases and J gave up 0 bases; unmatched junction bases: 6. The CDR3 covers 14 residues. In germline, CDR1 is MNHNY, CDR2 SVGAGI (reference sequence). The CDR3 region has the DNA TGTGCCAGCACCCTAGCGGACGGCTCCTACGAGCAGTACGTC. It codes for CASTLADGSYEQYV.